This T cell receptor beta chain was observed in a study of T cells in tuberculosis. Turning to the study itself: This South African cohort compared adolescents with or without latent tuberculosis against adults with active tuberculosis. Study-level findings and limits: GMM-specific TCRs were nearer to active tuberculosis alpha repertoires, suggesting expansion.

This CDR3 region has 15 residues. V lost 3 bases and J 0 bases, leaving 10 bases between the germline ends. CDR1 and CDR2 from the germline V gene are SGHDT and YYEEEE. A note on this clone: Its antigen is unidentified.

The assay was immunoSEQ multiplex PCR, and TCRdb's table has in-frame clones only and misses some. The sample yields some 28,000 clones, around 91% seen once. The sequencing sample was made of PBMCs. The origin of this receptor is a donor between 10 and 35 years old with latent tuberculosis or without tuberculosis infection. J is TRBJ1-5 and V is TRBV5-6; no reliable D call. The CDR3 DNA follows: TGTGCCAGCAGCTCCGGACTTTATAGCAATCAGCCCCAGCATTTT. This codes for CASSSGLYSNQPQHF.